The clone carrying this TCR beta chain was seen a few times. Its specificity is unknown. This record comes from a study of T cells after yellow fever vaccination. Each CDR3 protein gets one entry after TCRdb re-called the 5' RACE reads with MiXCR. The table lists about 300,000 distinct CDR3 sequences, approximately 8% of them singletons, with around 3.1% in the top ten. V lost 4 bases, J lost 4 bases, and 14 bases stayed unmatched. The V gene's germline CDR1 is SGHRS and CDR2 YFSETQ. The CDR3 totals 17 residues. Findings and caveats of the study: Clonotypes appearing in both CD4 and CD8 compartments existed, and their share was small. Weaker overall, the secondary response nonetheless peaked faster (day 5 versus 15). Repertoires obtained by FACS sorting could include abundant clonotypes that entered as contaminants from the bulk population.

This sequence was found in a man aged 18 to 30 who received the YFV17D yellow fever vaccine. V is TRBV5-1 and J is TRBJ1-2, with 9 bases lining up with TRBD1. The sample was CD4+ T cells sorted from PBMCs, taken 5 days after the yellow fever booster vaccination. The CDR3: CASSPLQQGTGRYGYTF. The CDR3 DNA reads TGCGCCAGCAGCCCACTCCAACAAGGGACAGGGCGCTATGGCTACACCTTC.